One and the same sample provided the 13 T cell receptor beta chains below, sequenced in a study of shared clonotypes between healthy human individuals. Assay used: immunoSEQ multiplex PCR; TCRdb lists only in-frame clones, some missing. The table has about 800,000 clones, about 96% seen once. Positively selected for CCR7, the CD45RO-negative cells used as naive CD8 cells excluded terminally differentiated effector memory CD45RA+ cells. Sequencing was carried out using naive CD8+ T cells sorted from blood. These receptors were taken from a man aged 25-45 years in good health.

The chain carries TRBV9 and TRBJ2-1; 8 bases are shared with TRBD1. The CDR3 sequence is 14 residues long. CDR1 SGDLS and CDR2 YYNGEE come from the germline V gene. Losses at the gene ends were 0 bases for V and 8 bases for J; bases not matched to a gene: 4. CDR3 loop: CASSVGGQVHEQFF. The CDR3 DNA reads as TGTGCCAGCAGCGTAGGGGGACAGGTCCATGAGCAGTTCTTC. Filled out from reference TRBV9 and TRBJ2-1, the complete variable domain reads DSGVTQTPKHLITATGQRVTLRCSPRSGDLSVYWYQQSLDQGLQFLIQYYNGEERAKGNILERFSAQQFPDLHSELNLSSLELGDSALYFCASSVGGQVHEQFFGPGTRLTVL.

The chain combines TRBV10-2 with TRBJ1-1; tentatively, D is TRBD1 (5 bases). Trimming removed 7 bases from V and 7 bases from J, with 16 bases in between. This CDR3 region has 13 residues. Germline CDR1 WSHSY, CDR2 SAAADI. CDR3 amino acids: CASTERDWSEAFF. The CDR3 bases are TGCGCCAGCACCGAGAGGGACTGGAGTGAAGCTTTCTTT.

This chain uses TRBV7-6 with TRBJ2-1; 8 bases agree with TRBD1. V lost 4 bases to trimming and J lost 4 bases; unmatched junction nucleotides: 9. CDR1 and CDR2 from the germline V gene are SGHVS and FNYEAQ. The CDR3 length is 16 residues. The CDR3 DNA sequence: TGTGCCAGCAGCTCCCTACAGGGGGTAACTTACAATGAGCAGTTCTTC. Its protein is CASSSLQGVTYNEQFF.

This clone is a singleton in its sample. This sequence joins TRBV4-3 and TRBJ1-1; TRBD1 might be the D (5 bases). The CDR3 is 16 amino acids. Germline loops: CDR1 LGHNA, CDR2 YSLEER. Trimming took 5 bases from V and 5 from J, leaving 21 bases between them. CDR3 region: CASSYTGTLDGTEAFF. The CDR3 bases are TGCGCCAGCAGCTACACCGGGACCTTGGATGGAACTGAAGCTTTCTTT.

This chain connects TRBV27 to TRBJ1-2; 9 nucleotides align to TRBD1. CDR1 is MNHEY, CDR2 SMNVEV, per germline (reference sequence). CDR3 length equals 15 residues. The junction had 6 bases not matched to a gene; V was cut back by 4 bases and J by 3 bases. As DNA, the CDR3 is TGTGCCAGCAGTTCCACAGGGGGCGCTTACTATGGCTACACCTTC. Protein sequence: CASSSTGGAYYGYTF.

The chain couples TRBV7-6 to TRBJ1-5; 7 bases are a match to TRBD1. The CDR3 loop spans 15 amino acids. J gave up 5 bases and V 2 bases, and 6 bases lay outside the gene matches. The germline gives CDR1 SGHVS, CDR2 FNYEAQ. CDR3 nucleotide sequence: TGTGCCAGCAGCTTACTCGACAGGGTTGATCAGCCCCAGCATTTT. Its translation: CASSLLDRVDQPQHF. Variable domain in full (rest from reference TRBV7-6 and TRBJ1-5): GAGVSQSPRYKVTKRGQDVALRCDPISGHVSLYWYRQALGQGPEFLTYFNYEAQQDKSGLPNDRFSAERPEGSISTLTIQRTEQRDSAMYRCASSLLDRVDQPQHFGDGTRLSIL.

The chain couples TRBV2 to TRBJ1-5, with D tentatively TRBD1 (6 bases). This CDR3 comprises 16 residues. V lost 6 bases and J 2 bases, leaving 17 bases between the germline ends. Germline V gene sequence: CDR1 SNHLY, CDR2 FYNNEI. The chain's CDR3 is CASRPGEFGRNQPQHF. The CDR3 coding sequence is TGTGCCAGCAGACCAGGGGAGTTTGGTCGCAATCAGCCCCAGCATTTT.

This clone appeared a single time. The V gene is TRBV11-2, the J gene TRBJ2-1; D gene ambiguous. The V end lost 0 bases, the J end lost 4 bases, and 16 bases lay between the germline ends. Germline-derived CDR1 and CDR2 are SGHAT and FQNNGV. The CDR3 has 17 amino acids. The DNA for the CDR3 is TGTGCCAGCAGCTTAGATTACCGGGCCGTACAGTACAATGAGCAGTTCTTC. Translated, it gives CASSLDYRAVQYNEQFF. Looking up the rest from reference TRBV11-2 and TRBJ2-1 gives the full variable domain: EAGVAQSPRYKIIEKRQSVAFWCNPISGHATLYWYQQILGQGPKLLIQFQNNGVVDDSQLPKDRFSAERLKGVDSTLKIQPAKLEDSAVYLCASSLDYRAVQYNEQFFGPGTRLTVL.

V is TRBV4-3 and J is TRBJ2-2; 12 positions match TRBD2. Germline values: CDR1 LGHNA, CDR2 YSLEER. V gave up 7 bases and J gave up 5 bases; unmatched junction bases: 5. The CDR3 has 15 residues. The CDR3 nucleotides read TGCGCCAGCAAATGGACTAGCGGGGAGACCGGGGAGCTGTTTTTT. Its translation is CASKWTSGETGELFF.

This clone was counted once. V gene TRBV12-5 combines with J gene TRBJ2-3; 7 bases align to TRBD2. The CDR3 extends over 14 amino acids. CDR1 and CDR2 (germline): LGHNT, FRNRAP. Unmatched junction bases numbered 4, after V lost 2 bases and J lost 5 bases. The CDR3 protein is CASGLSQREDTQYF. The CDR3 coding sequence is TGTGCTAGTGGTTTGTCCCAGCGGGAAGATACGCAGTATTTT.

This chain connects TRBV6-1 to TRBJ2-7; D possibly corresponds to TRBD2 (5 bases). V shed 10 bases and J shed 4 bases, with 11 bases lying between them. Germline V lookup: CDR1 MNHNS, CDR2 SASEGT. This CDR3 spans 11 amino acids. DNA of the CDR3: TGTGCCACGTCCCCGGGGTACGAGCAGTACTTC. It encodes CATSPGYEQYF.

The chain uses TRBV19 and TRBJ2-3, with D perhaps TRBD1 (6 bases). V shed 4 bases and J shed 0 bases, with 11 bases lying between them. The CDR3 is 15 amino acids. The germline V gene encodes CDR1 LNHDA and CDR2 SQIVND (reference sequence). The CDR3 nucleotides read TGTGCCAGTAGTAAAAACAGGGATAGCACAGATACGCAGTATTTT. Protein product: CASSKNRDSTDTQYF.

The V call is TRBV6-1, the J call TRBJ2-1; 8 bases map to TRBD2. The V and J ends lost 1 base and 4 bases, in that order; junction bases with no gene match: 6. From germline, CDR1 is MNHNS and CDR2 SASEGT. The CDR3 consists of 16 residues. The DNA of the CDR3 is TGTGCCAGCAGTGAAGGAGGCGGGGGGCCGTACAATGAGCAGTTCTTC. Translated: CASSEGGGGPYNEQFF.